This is a list of T cell receptor delta chains from one sample in a study of gammadelta T cells in human blood. TCRdb reran clone calling via CATT on the RT-PCR reads. The sample lists 1,500 to 2,000 delta-chain clones, 7.5% to 10% occurring once. Sequencing was carried out using non-Vgamma9Vdelta2 gamma-delta T cells from infant blood. These receptors came from a human donor. CDR3s include the opening cysteine and the closing phenylalanine or tryptophan. A D gene is named only where the DNA matches it firmly. Where a row states a size, it is once, few, many or the class of an expanded clone; other rows omit it.

D gene: TRDD3
V gene: TRDV1
clone size: medium-sized
J gene: TRDJ1
CDR3 DNA: TGTGCTCTTGGGGAACGACATGTACTGGGGGAAAACACCGATAAACTCATCTTT
CDR3 protein: CALGERHVLGENTDKLIF

D gene: -
V gene: TRDV1
clone size: medium-sized
J gene: TRDJ3
CDR3 DNA: TGTGCTCTTGGGGGAGACGCCTATAGCTCCTGGGACACCCGACAGATGTTTTTC
CDR3 protein: CALGGDAYSSWDTRQMFF

D gene: TRDD3
V gene: TRDV1
clone size: medium-sized
J gene: TRDJ1
CDR3 DNA: TGTGCTCTTGGGGAACTATTCCAACTGGGGGATAATAACGATAAACTCATCTTT
CDR3 protein: CALGELFQLGDNNDKLIF

D gene: -
V gene: TRDV1
clone size: large
J gene: TRDJ1
CDR3 DNA: TGTGCTCTTGGGACTCCTACTCGGACGAAACCATTTAGGGCCGATAAACTCATCTTT
CDR3 protein: CALGTPTRTKPFRADKLIF

D gene: TRDD3
V gene: TRDV1
clone size: few
J gene: TRDJ3
CDR3 DNA: TGTGCTCTTGGGGAACTCACGACTGGGGATGTGGGACAGATGTTTTTC
CDR3 protein: CALGELTTGDVGQMFF

D gene: TRDD3
V gene: TRDV1
clone size: few
J gene: TRDJ1
CDR3 DNA: TGTGCTCTTGGGGAACTACAAGGCCCCTGGGGGCTAAAACTCATCTTT
CDR3 protein: CALGELQGPWGLKLIF

D gene: TRDD3
V gene: TRDV1
clone size: -
J gene: TRDJ1
CDR3 DNA: TGTGCTCTTGGGGAAGGTCCCTCTTCTTCGTACTGGGGGATACGGGGGTCCGATAAACTCATCTTT
CDR3 protein: CALGEGPSSSYWGIRGSDKLIF

D gene: -
V gene: TRDV1
clone size: medium-sized
J gene: TRDJ1
CDR3 DNA: TGTGCTCTTGGGGATGGCGCCTTCCTACCGGCGCTGGGGGATAAGACGATCGATAAACTCATCTTT
CDR3 protein: CALGDGAFLPALGDKTIDKLIF

D gene: -
V gene: TRDV1
clone size: medium-sized
J gene: TRDJ3
CDR3 DNA: TGTGCTCTTGGGGAAAATATATTATCCCTTACCTGGGACACCCGACAGATGTTTTTC
CDR3 protein: CALGENILSLTWDTRQMFF

D gene: TRDD3
V gene: TRDV1
clone size: -
J gene: TRDJ3
CDR3 DNA: TGTGCTCTTGGGGAACGATTTATTGTCCCTACCGGTGATTGGGGGATACGGGTTCTATCCTGGGACACCCGACAGATGTTTTTC
CDR3 protein: CALGERFIVPTGDWGIRVLSWDTRQMFF

D gene: -
V gene: TRDV1
clone size: medium-sized
J gene: TRDJ1
CDR3 DNA: TGTGCTCTTGGGGAATCCCCGTACACCGATAAACTCATCTTT
CDR3 protein: CALGESPYTDKLIF

D gene: -
V gene: TRDV1
clone size: large
J gene: TRDJ1
CDR3 DNA: TGTGCTCTTTGGCGCGTCGGGGGAGGAAAGGGATTAGATAAACTCATCTTT
CDR3 protein: CALWRVGGGKGLDKLIF

D gene: -
V gene: TRDV1
clone size: medium-sized
J gene: TRDJ1
CDR3 DNA: TGTGCTCTTGGGACTTTCCTGAGGGCTCCCTTGTACACCGATAAACTCATCTTT
CDR3 protein: CALGTFLRAPLYTDKLIF

D gene: TRDD3
V gene: TRDV1
clone size: -
J gene: TRDJ1
CDR3 DNA: TGTGCTCTTGGGGAACTGCTTTGCCTTCCTCTGGGGGATACGCTGCCCACCGATAAACTCATCTTT
CDR3 protein: CALGELLCLPLGDTLPTDKLIF

D gene: -
V gene: TRDV1
clone size: -
J gene: TRDJ1
CDR3 DNA: TGTGCTCTTGGGGAACCGCCCCTACGTGGGAGACTTTCTTCCGATAAACTCATCTTT
CDR3 protein: CALGEPPLRGRLSSDKLIF

D gene: TRDD3
V gene: TRDV1
clone size: medium-sized
J gene: TRDJ1
CDR3 DNA: TGTGCTCTTGGGGCGAAGCGTACGCTGGGGGCCAAACTCATCTTT
CDR3 protein: CALGAKRTLGAKLIF

D gene: TRDD3
V gene: TRDV1
clone size: medium-sized
J gene: TRDJ1
CDR3 DNA: TGTGCTCTTGGGGGGCTACTGGGGAAGATCACCGATAAACTCATCTTT
CDR3 protein: CALGGLLGKITDKLIF

D gene: -
V gene: TRDV1
clone size: medium-sized
J gene: TRDJ1
CDR3 DNA: TGTGCTCTTGGGGAACGCCTTCTACCCCCTGGAGGAGGGGAATGGGCCGATAAACTCATCTTT
CDR3 protein: CALGERLLPPGGGEWADKLIF

D gene: TRDD3
V gene: TRDV1
clone size: few
J gene: TRDJ1
CDR3 DNA: TGTGCTCTTGGGGAACCAAATAAGTTCCTACAAATACTGGGGGAAAACACCGATAAACTCATCTTT
CDR3 protein: CALGEPNKFLQILGENTDKLIF

D gene: -
V gene: TRDV1
clone size: medium-sized
J gene: TRDJ1
CDR3 DNA: TGTGCTCTTGGGGGCTTTTTTTGGCTTTCCTACGTTCGGGGGATAGACGGGTCCGATAAACTCATCTTT
CDR3 protein: CALGGFFWLSYVRGIDGSDKLIF

D gene: -
V gene: TRDV2
clone size: -
J gene: TRDJ1
CDR3 DNA: TGTGCCTGTGACACCGTTCCGGGCTATTACACCGATAAACTCATCTTT
CDR3 protein: CACDTVPGYYTDKLIF

D gene: -
V gene: TRDV1
clone size: medium-sized
J gene: TRDJ1
CDR3 DNA: TGTGCTCTTGGGGACCCATTCCTAACTGGCGATCTCGGTAAACTCATCTTT
CDR3 protein: CALGDPFLTGDLGKLIF

D gene: -
V gene: TRDV1
clone size: medium-sized
J gene: TRDJ1
CDR3 DNA: TGTGCTCTTGGGGAAAGATTGGGTAGGACCTACCCATACTGGGATACCGATAAACTCATCTTT
CDR3 protein: CALGERLGRTYPYWDTDKLIF

D gene: TRDD2
V gene: TRDV1
clone size: few
J gene: TRDJ1
CDR3 DNA: TGTGCTCTTGGGGAATTTTTAGGTTCGGAGCTTTCCTACGGATGTACCGATAAACTCATCTTT
CDR3 protein: CALGEFLGSELSYGCTDKLIF

D gene: TRDD2
V gene: TRDV1
clone size: large
J gene: TRDJ1
CDR3 DNA: TGTGCTCTTGGGGGCCGGCCTTCCTCAACACCCTCCGATAAACTCATCTTT
CDR3 protein: CALGGRPSSTPSDKLIF

D gene: -
V gene: TRDV1
clone size: medium-sized
J gene: TRDJ1
CDR3 DNA: TGTGCTCTTGGGGTCCAGCCTTCCCCAAAGGCTGGGTACACCGATAAACTCATCTTT
CDR3 protein: CALGVQPSPKAGYTDKLIF

D gene: TRDD2
V gene: TRDV1
clone size: medium-sized
J gene: TRDJ1
CDR3 DNA: TGTGCTCTTGGGGAACGGCTTCCTACGTTAGGGGGGGGCACCCAGAATTACACCGATAAACTCATCTTT
CDR3 protein: CALGERLPTLGGGTQNYTDKLIF

D gene: -
V gene: TRDV1
clone size: medium-sized
J gene: TRDJ1
CDR3 DNA: TGTGCTCTTGGGGAACTGGACAGGGACACCGATAAACTCATCTTT
CDR3 protein: CALGELDRDTDKLIF

D gene: TRDD3
V gene: TRDV1
clone size: few
J gene: TRDJ1
CDR3 DNA: TGTGCTCTTGGGGAACTCCGAGGTACTGGGGGATACCCCACGTACACCGATAAACTCATCTTT
CDR3 protein: CALGELRGTGGYPTYTDKLIF

D gene: TRDD3
V gene: TRDV1
clone size: medium-sized
J gene: TRDJ1
CDR3 DNA: TGTGCTCTTGGGGAACTCCCTTTTACCGTCCTACTGGGGATACGCCCCGATAAACTCATCTTT
CDR3 protein: CALGELPFTVLLGIRPDKLIF

D gene: TRDD3
V gene: TRDV1
clone size: medium-sized
J gene: TRDJ2
CDR3 DNA: TGTGCTCTTGGGGACCTAAACTGGGGGATACAGACAGCACAACTCTTCTTT
CDR3 protein: CALGDLNWGIQTAQLFF

D gene: TRDD3
V gene: TRDV1
clone size: large
J gene: TRDJ1
CDR3 DNA: TGTGCTCTTGGGGAACTCTTAAACCTTACACCTCGTACTGGGGGTTTAACCTACACCGATAAACTCATCTTT
CDR3 protein: CALGELLNLTPRTGGLTYTDKLIF

D gene: -
V gene: TRDV1
clone size: few
J gene: TRDJ1
CDR3 DNA: TGTGCTCTTGGGAACTTCCACTCTTCCACAAAAGGACTCATCTTT
CDR3 protein: CALGNFHSSTKGLIF

D gene: TRDD3
V gene: TRDV1
clone size: medium-sized
J gene: TRDJ1
CDR3 DNA: TGTGCTCTTGGGGCCTGCCTGAAACTGGGGGATAAGCTCATCTTT
CDR3 protein: CALGACLKLGDKLIF

D gene: TRDD3
V gene: TRDV1
clone size: few
J gene: TRDJ1
CDR3 DNA: TGTGCTCTTGGGGGACTACTTGCGGGAGTTACTGGGGGATACTGGGCCGATAAACTCATCTTT
CDR3 protein: CALGGLLAGVTGGYWADKLIF

D gene: -
V gene: TRDV1
clone size: few
J gene: TRDJ1
CDR3 DNA: TGTGCTCTTGGGGAAATTCCCATTACCGATAAACTCATCTTT
CDR3 protein: CALGEIPITDKLIF

D gene: -
V gene: TRDV1
clone size: medium-sized
J gene: TRDJ1
CDR3 DNA: TGTGCTCTTGGGGAACTAGAAAGGAATTCGGAGGCGGCCCCCCCTCTCACTGGTTATAAACTCATCTTT
CDR3 protein: CALGELERNSEAAPPLTGYKLIF

D gene: TRDD3
V gene: TRDV1
clone size: large
J gene: TRDJ1
CDR3 DNA: TGTGCTCTTGGGGAACTAGACCCGTTGTGGGGGAGCGGTAAACTCATCTTT
CDR3 protein: CALGELDPLWGSGKLIF

D gene: TRDD3
V gene: TRDV2
clone size: large
J gene: TRDJ1
CDR3 DNA: TGTGCCGTGTGGCGAGCGTACTGGGGGATACGGGGCACCGATAAACTCATCTTT
CDR3 protein: CAVWRAYWGIRGTDKLIF

D gene: TRDD3
V gene: TRDV1
clone size: medium-sized
J gene: TRDJ1
CDR3 DNA: TGTGCTCTTGGGGAAGGAGTTGTTTACTGGGGGATCCCCTCGTACACCGATAAACTCATCTTT
CDR3 protein: CALGEGVVYWGIPSYTDKLIF

D gene: TRDD3
V gene: TRDV1
clone size: medium-sized
J gene: TRDJ1
CDR3 DNA: TGTGCTCTTGGGAACCCTCCTTCTCGTACTGGGGGATTCGTATACACCGATAAACTCATCTTT
CDR3 protein: CALGNPPSRTGGFVYTDKLIF

D gene: -
V gene: TRDV1
clone size: -
J gene: TRDJ1
CDR3 DNA: TGTGCTCTTGGGGAAGAACCTAACGGTAAACTCATCTTT
CDR3 protein: CALGEEPNGKLIF